The T cell receptor beta chain under discussion was sequenced for a study of blood T cells in healthy people across ages (dated by TCRdb to 2015 to 2017). Background for the entire study: In model experiments, template switching captured about one uniquely barcoded TCR beta cDNA molecule for every two T cells. To avoid experimental bias, donors of different ages were spread randomly across the sequencing lanes. The donors were divided into four age groups: young (average around 16 years), middle-aged (roughly 42), aged (roughly 66) and long-lived (around 80). The study measured age-related changes in TCR beta repertoire diversity using deep sequencing normalized with unique cDNA molecular identifiers. Using the same blood draw, the study looked at two additional independent replicas of 1 million unique cDNA reads for two donors, one aged 18 to 30 and the other aged 80 or older.

Donors were a few dozen systemically healthy Caucasian individuals from Russia aged 6 to 90 years. About 9.6 milliliters of peripheral blood were collected from each donor into EDTA-treated Vacutainer tubes. Ficoll-Paque density-gradient centrifugation was used to isolate PBMCs, with at least 6.5 million per sample. Trizol reagent was used to extract total RNA from the PBMCs, yielding at least 5 micrograms per sample. Naive CD45RAhigh/CD27high T cell percentages were measured by flow cytometry on a PBMC aliquot from every donor. Library prep was done by 5' RACE. The run used an Illumina HiSeq 2500. A second PCR of roughly 7 to 11 cycles was performed with a sample-barcoded 5' primer and a J-beta primer mix. Each TCR beta cDNA molecule received a unique molecular identifier from a template-switch 5' adaptor carrying 12 random nucleotides. Each sample yielded at least 3 million CDR3-containing paired-end reads. First-strand cDNA was synthesized from all RNA with the Mint cDNA synthesis kit, primed by a TRBC-specific oligonucleotide. Following uracil-DNA glycosylase treatment, a first 18-cycle PCR with universal primers M1SS and BC2_uni_R was performed on all cDNA. Per the original workflow: Normalization of each sample was performed by random selection of 1 million high-quality reads, each carrying a distinct molecular identifier. Reads sharing molecular identifiers were discarded rather than binned into consensus sequences. MiTCR, with a Q25 quality threshold and the strictest error-elimination algorithm, was used for CDR3 identification, clonotype clustering and error correction. A nonparametric unseen species model with Euler transformation was used to estimate a lower bound on total TCR beta diversity. TCRdb applied fastp at Q25 and MiXCR to the public reads, then kept only in-frame beta chains. Every distinct CDR3 protein forms one entry, paired with its most common genes and DNA. TCRdb, not the original authors, processed these V and J calls. For this sample there are about 700,000 distinct CDR3 sequences; roughly 32% appear just once. 15% to 19% of the sample belongs to the ten largest clones.

This clonotype was picked up many times. The clone's antigen remains unknown. It has no much larger one-base neighbor in the sample; base qualities were not kept. At the junction V is shortened by 4 bases and J by 0 bases, with 7 bases in between. The CDR3 measures 14 amino acids from cysteine to phenylalanine. Only the CDR3 portion is preserved as DNA: 42 bases, with reading frame beginning at the first base. Beyond this particular receptor, the publication reports: Estimates of total diversity from one million sequenced T cells were regarded as lower bounds and underestimates. Since profiling was done on bulk unsorted PBMCs, naive and antigen-experienced compartments could not be conclusively compared. Compared with the aged group, the long-lived group had more naive CD4+ T cells, fewer expanded clones and increased TCR diversity, a pattern suggesting age selection. Because the CMV infection status of the donors was unknown, age-related changes in expanded clonotypes may potentially have been confounded. As age increased, observed TCR beta diversity per million T cells dropped in a roughly linear way, and a significant reduction was already evident by age 40. The percentage of naive T cells measured by flow cytometry correlated strongly with observed TCR beta diversity.

The rearrangement joined TRBV12-3 or TRBV12-4 to TRBJ2-1, with TRBD1 as a weak D call on 5 bases. The sequenced sample consisted of blood. This receptor was taken from a woman older than 75 in good health. Donor details come from another sample of the same person, matched by shared clones. The CDR3 loop reads CASSYRSSYNEQFF. The DNA sequence is TGTGCCAGCAGTTACAGGAGCTCCTACAATGAGCAGTTCTTC.